Below, 10 T cell receptor beta chains from the same sample are listed, as sequenced in a study of T-cell memory formation after mild COVID-19. TCRdb analysed the 5' RACE reads with MiXCR anew, one entry per CDR3 protein. Among 400,000 to 500,000 distinct CDR3 sequences, over 15% were seen once, and the ten largest hold roughly 8%. The sample consisted of PBMCs or a T cell subset sorted from them (not recorded which). Every receptor here comes from an adult woman who had mild COVID-19 (a few samples of this study predate the infection). Cell type and time point are not known.

The chain employs TRBV20-1 and TRBJ2-3; unclear D gene. This CDR3 spans 12 amino acids. The V gene lost 8 bases and the J gene lost 0 bases, with 9 bases spanning the gap. The germline gives CDR1 DFQATT, CDR2 SNEGSKA (reference sequence). The DNA for the CDR3 is TGCAGTCTGGGCTCAAGCACAGATACGCAGTATTTT. Protein sequence: CSLGSSTDTQYF.

V usage is TRBV20-1 and J usage is TRBJ2-5; D is possibly TRBD1 or TRBD2 (5 bases each). The CDR3 has 13 amino acids. With 7 bases removed from V and 1 base from J, the gap between germline ends came to 13 bases. Germline CDR1 and CDR2: DFQATT and SNEGSKA (reference sequence). Here the CDR3 reads CSGQRGSQETQYF. Written as DNA, the CDR3 is TGCAGTGGGCAGAGGGGTAGCCAAGAGACCCAGTACTTC.

In this sample, this clonotype turned up a few times. This sequence joins TRBV7-9 and TRBJ2-5; D tentatively reads TRBD1 or TRBD2 (5 bases each). In germline, CDR1 is SEHNR, CDR2 FQNEAQ (reference sequence). The ends were cut back, 1 base at V and 5 bases at J, with 17 bases in the middle. This CDR3 contains 16 residues. The DNA for the CDR3 is TGTGCCAGCAGCTTAGGAGGGGAGTCATTCTCGGAGACCCAGTACTTC. Translated, it gives CASSLGGESFSETQYF.

This chain uses TRBV7-8 with TRBJ2-1; 7 nucleotides line up with TRBD2. CDR1 SGHVS and CDR2 FQNEAQ come from the germline V gene. The CDR3 consists of 17 residues. The trim removed 3 bases at V and 4 bases at J, leaving 12 bases unmatched. The CDR3 sequence is CASSFTPGLTGYNEQFF. The CDR3 DNA reads TGTGCCAGCAGCTTCACCCCGGGACTAACGGGTTACAATGAGCAGTTCTTC. The complete variable domain, with remaining parts taken from reference TRBV7-8 and TRBJ2-1, reads GAGVSQSPRYKVAKRGQDVALRCDPISGHVSLFWYQQALGQGPEFLTYFQNEAQLDKSGLPSDRFFAERPEGSVSTLKIQRTQQEDSAVYLCASSFTPGLTGYNEQFFGPGTRLTVL.

This clonotype was counted between two and nine times. The rearrangement joins TRBV15 to TRBJ1-2; 9 bases map to TRBD1. This CDR3 has 16 residues. Germline CDR1 is LNHNV and CDR2 is YYDKDF (reference sequence). V gave up 5 bases and J gave up 4 bases; unmatched junction bases: 11. CDR3 bases: TGTGCCACCAGCCGCGATAGGGACAGGGCGCCCTATGGCTACACCTTC. As protein: CATSRDRDRAPYGYTF.

This clonotype was counted only a few times. This sequence joins TRBV18 and TRBJ2-7; 7 bases are shared with TRBD1. This CDR3 spans 16 amino acids. Trimming took 1 base from V and 4 from J; bases not matched to a gene: 10. CDR1 KGHSH and CDR2 LQKENI come from the germline V gene. CDR3 amino acids: CASSPQASGGKYEQYF. CDR3 sequence (DNA): TGTGCCAGCTCACCACAGGCATCAGGGGGAAAATACGAGCAGTACTTC.

V usage is TRBV20-1 and J usage is TRBJ1-1, with TRBD1 matching 9 bases. This CDR3 has 14 residues. Per the germline V gene, CDR1 is DFQATT and CDR2 is SNEGSKA (reference sequence). Losses at the gene ends were 1 base for V and 11 bases for J; bases not matched to a gene: 11. In DNA form, the CDR3 reads TGCAGTGCTAGAGCCGGGACAGGGAGTCCGTCGGCTTTCTTT. Protein: CSARAGTGSPSAFF.

This chain uses TRBV24-1 with TRBJ2-3; TRBD2 aligns across 7 bases. The germline V gene has CDR1 KGHDR and CDR2 SFDVKD. The CDR3 covers 16 residues. V was clipped by 7 bases and J by 0 bases; unmatched bases: 9. The CDR3 nucleotides read TGTGCCACCAGAGGCTCCTGGCGGGGGAGCACAGATACGCAGTATTTT. Encoded protein: CATRGSWRGSTDTQYF.

The V and J genes are TRBV6-6 and TRBJ1-4; perhaps TRBD1 as D (6 bases). This CDR3 has 14 amino acids. The V gene's germline CDR1 is MNHNY and CDR2 SVGAGI (reference sequence). V was cut by 5 bases and J by 6 bases, with 13 bases left in between. The CDR3 is CASSPQGSDEKLFF. Written as DNA, the CDR3 is TGTGCCAGCAGTCCACAGGGATCTGATGAAAAACTGTTTTTT.

This clonotype was counted only a few times. The chain is built from TRBV5-5 and TRBJ2-1; D might be TRBD1 (6 bases). The CDR3 consists of 13 residues. Trimming shortened V by 8 bases and J by 5 bases, and 14 bases separated the two germline ends. Germline-derived CDR1 and CDR2 are SGHKS and YYEKEE (reference sequence). The CDR3 DNA reads TGTGCCAGTCGGACAGTAGGCGACAATGAGCAGTTCTTC. Translating gives CASRTVGDNEQFF.